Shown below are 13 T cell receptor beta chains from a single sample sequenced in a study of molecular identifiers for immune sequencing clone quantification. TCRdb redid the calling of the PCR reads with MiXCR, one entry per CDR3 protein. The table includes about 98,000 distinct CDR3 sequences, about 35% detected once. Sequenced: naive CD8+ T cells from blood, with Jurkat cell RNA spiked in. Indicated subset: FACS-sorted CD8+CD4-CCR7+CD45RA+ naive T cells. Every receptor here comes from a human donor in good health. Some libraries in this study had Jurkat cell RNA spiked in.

The CDR3 nucleotides read TGTGCCAGCAGCCGGGACTGGGGGCCTGAACAGTACTTC. This sequence encodes CASSRDWGPEQYF. The chain joins TRBV4-2 to TRBJ2-7; the D gene could be TRBD1 or TRBD2 (6 bases each). Germline V lookup: CDR1 LGHNA, CDR2 YNFKEQ. The CDR3 runs to 13 residues. Trimming cost V 4 bases and J 10 bases, with 17 bases left between them.

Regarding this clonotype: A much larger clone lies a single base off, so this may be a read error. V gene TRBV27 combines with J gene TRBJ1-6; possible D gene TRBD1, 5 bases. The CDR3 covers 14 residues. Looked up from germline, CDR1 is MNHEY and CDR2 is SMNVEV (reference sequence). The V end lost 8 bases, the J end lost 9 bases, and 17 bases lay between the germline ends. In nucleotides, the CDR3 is TGTGCCAGCGGGGGGGAGGGTTTTGGTTCACCCCTCCACTTT. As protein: CASGGEGFGSPLHF.

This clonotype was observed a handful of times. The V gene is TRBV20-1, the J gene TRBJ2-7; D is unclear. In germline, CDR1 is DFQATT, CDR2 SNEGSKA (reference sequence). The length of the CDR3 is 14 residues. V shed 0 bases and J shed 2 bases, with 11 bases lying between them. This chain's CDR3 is CSARDFAGTYEQYF. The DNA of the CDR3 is TGCAGTGCTAGAGATTTCGCAGGTACCTACGAGCAGTACTTC.

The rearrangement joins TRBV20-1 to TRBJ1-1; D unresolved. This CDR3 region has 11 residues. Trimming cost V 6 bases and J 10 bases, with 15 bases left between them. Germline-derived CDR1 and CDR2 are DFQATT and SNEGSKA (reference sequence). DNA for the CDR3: TGCAGTGCCCCCTCCCCCACCGGAGCTTTCTTT. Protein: CSAPSPTGAFF.

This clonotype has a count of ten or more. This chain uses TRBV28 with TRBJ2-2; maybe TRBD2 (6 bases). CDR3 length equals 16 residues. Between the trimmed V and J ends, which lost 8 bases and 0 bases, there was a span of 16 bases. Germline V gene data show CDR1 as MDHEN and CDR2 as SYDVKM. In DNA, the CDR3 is TGTGCCAGCGCGTTCTGGGGACTTACGAACACCGGGGAGCTGTTTTTT. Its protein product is CASAFWGLTNTGELFF.

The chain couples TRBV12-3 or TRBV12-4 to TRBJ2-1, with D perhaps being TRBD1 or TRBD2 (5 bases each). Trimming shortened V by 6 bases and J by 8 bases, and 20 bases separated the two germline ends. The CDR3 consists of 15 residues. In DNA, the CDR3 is TGTGCCAGCAGGCTTGAGGGGCCTGATGTCCATGAGCAGTTCTTC. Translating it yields CASRLEGPDVHEQFF.

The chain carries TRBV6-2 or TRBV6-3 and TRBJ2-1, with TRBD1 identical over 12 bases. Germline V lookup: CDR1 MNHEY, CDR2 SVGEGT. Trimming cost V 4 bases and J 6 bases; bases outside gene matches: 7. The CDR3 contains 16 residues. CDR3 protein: CASSFLPGQGANEQFF. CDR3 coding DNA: TGTGCCAGCAGTTTCCTCCCGGGACAGGGGGCCAATGAGCAGTTCTTC.

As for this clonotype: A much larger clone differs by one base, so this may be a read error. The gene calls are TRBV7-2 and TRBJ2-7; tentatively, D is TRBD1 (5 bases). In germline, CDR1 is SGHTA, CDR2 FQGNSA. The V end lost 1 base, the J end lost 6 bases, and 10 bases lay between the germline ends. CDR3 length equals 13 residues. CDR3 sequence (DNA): TGTGCCAGCAGCTTAGAAGTGGGGCCCGAGCAGTACTTC. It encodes CASSLEVGPEQYF.

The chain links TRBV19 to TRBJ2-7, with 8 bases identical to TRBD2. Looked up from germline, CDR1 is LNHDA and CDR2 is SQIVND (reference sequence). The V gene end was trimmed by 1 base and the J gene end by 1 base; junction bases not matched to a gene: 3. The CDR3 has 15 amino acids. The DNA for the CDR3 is TGTGCCAGTAGTATAGGACTAGCGAAGTCCTACGAGCAGTACTTC. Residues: CASSIGLAKSYEQYF.

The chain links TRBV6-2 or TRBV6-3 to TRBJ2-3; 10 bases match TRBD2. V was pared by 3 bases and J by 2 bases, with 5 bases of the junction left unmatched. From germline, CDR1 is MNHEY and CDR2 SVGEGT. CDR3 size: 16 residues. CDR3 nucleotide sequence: TGTGCCAGCAGTTATGAGCGGGAGGGTATCACAGATACGCAGTATTTT. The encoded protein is CASSYEREGITDTQYF.

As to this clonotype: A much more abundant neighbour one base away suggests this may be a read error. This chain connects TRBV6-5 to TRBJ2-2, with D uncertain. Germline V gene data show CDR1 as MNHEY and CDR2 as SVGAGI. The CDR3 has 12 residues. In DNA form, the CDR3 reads TGTGCCAGCAGGTACTCGACCGGGGAGCTGTTTTTT. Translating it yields CASRYSTGELFF.

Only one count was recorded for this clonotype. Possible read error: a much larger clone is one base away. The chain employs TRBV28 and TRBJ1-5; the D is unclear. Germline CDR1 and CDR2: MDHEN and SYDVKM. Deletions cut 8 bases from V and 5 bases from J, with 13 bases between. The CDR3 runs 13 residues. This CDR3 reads CASCYGVYQPQHF. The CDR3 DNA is TGTGCCAGCTGTTACGGGGTTTATCAGCCCCAGCATTTT.

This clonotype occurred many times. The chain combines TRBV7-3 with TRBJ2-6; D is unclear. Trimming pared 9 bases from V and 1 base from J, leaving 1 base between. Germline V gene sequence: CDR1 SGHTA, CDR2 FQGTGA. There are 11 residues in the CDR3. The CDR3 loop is CASSGANVLTF. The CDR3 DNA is TGTGCCAGTTCTGGGGCCAACGTCCTGACTTTC. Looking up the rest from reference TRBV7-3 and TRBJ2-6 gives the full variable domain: GAGVSQTPSNKVTEKGKYVELRCDPISGHTALYWYRQSLGQGPEFLIYFQGTGAADDSGLPNDRFFAVRPEGSVSTLKIQRTERGDSAVYLCASSGANVLTFGAGSRLTVL.